These T cell receptor beta chains were read from a single sample in a study of blood T cell repertoires in COVID-19. Only in-frame clones appear in the TCRdb table, and some are missing; sequencing was by immunoSEQ multiplex PCR. The sample contains around 200,000 clones, approximately 90% of which appear only once. The sample was peripheral blood. These receptors were taken from a man aged 25 to 40 with acute or convalescent COVID-19. The CDR3 runs from the conserved cysteine through the conserved F or W. Fields, in order: clone size, V gene, J gene, D gene, CDR3 protein, CDR3 DNA. D genes are given only for firm matches. Size is stated for part of the rows, as once, few or many counts, or as a class when the clone is expanded.

abundance: NA
v_gene: TRBV28
j_gene: TRBJ1-2
d_gene: NA
CDR3aa: CASRSGSSYGYTF
CDR3nt: TGTGCCAGCAGGTCAGGGTCCTCCTATGGCTACACCTTC

abundance: NA
v_gene: TRBV28
j_gene: TRBJ2-7
d_gene: NA
CDR3aa: CASSSQGIIYEQYF
CDR3nt: TGTGCCAGCAGTTCTCAGGGGATCATATACGAGCAGTACTTC

abundance: NA
v_gene: TRBV4-2
j_gene: TRBJ2-1
d_gene: NA
CDR3aa: CASSNEAGGGYNEQFF
CDR3nt: TGTGCCAGCAGTAACGAAGCGGGCGGTGGATACAATGAGCAGTTCTTC

abundance: NA
v_gene: TRBV6-2/TRBV6-3
j_gene: TRBJ2-7
d_gene: TRBD2
CDR3aa: CASSYSQAGAYEQYF
CDR3nt: TGTGCCAGCAGTTACTCCCAAGCGGGAGCCTACGAGCAGTACTTC

abundance: NA
v_gene: TRBV28
j_gene: TRBJ1-5
d_gene: NA
CDR3aa: CASTLARTPSNQPQHF
CDR3nt: TGTGCCAGCACCTTGGCACGGACTCCGAGCAATCAGCCCCAGCATTTT

abundance: NA
v_gene: TRBV5-1
j_gene: TRBJ2-1
d_gene: TRBD2
CDR3aa: CASSSAGGQYNEQFF
CDR3nt: TGCGCCAGCAGCTCAGCGGGAGGGCAATACAATGAGCAGTTCTTC

abundance: once
v_gene: TRBV7-2
j_gene: TRBJ1-3
d_gene: NA
CDR3aa: CASSPRRRRAGNTIYF
CDR3nt: TGTGCCAGCAGCCCGAGACGTCGCAGGGCTGGAAACACCATATATTTT

abundance: NA
v_gene: TRBV12-5
j_gene: TRBJ1-2
d_gene: NA
CDR3aa: CASEGEGRSGYTF
CDR3nt: TGTGCTAGTGAGGGGGAAGGTCGGAGTGGCTACACCTTC

abundance: NA
v_gene: TRBV5-1
j_gene: TRBJ1-5
d_gene: NA
CDR3aa: CASSLTGNQPQHF
CDR3nt: TGCGCCAGCAGCTTGACGGGGAATCAGCCCCAGCATTTT

abundance: NA
v_gene: TRBV13
j_gene: TRBJ2-7
d_gene: NA
CDR3aa: CASSLATASPEQYF
CDR3nt: TGTGCCAGCAGCTTAGCAACAGCATCTCCCGAGCAGTACTTC

abundance: once
v_gene: TRBV6-5
j_gene: TRBJ2-1
d_gene: TRBD1
CDR3aa: CASSGQGAGNEQFF
CDR3nt: TGTGCCAGCAGCGGACAGGGAGCAGGTAATGAGCAGTTCTTC

abundance: NA
v_gene: TRBV27
j_gene: TRBJ2-7
d_gene: TRBD1
CDR3aa: CASGLTGTYEQYF
CDR3nt: TGTGCCAGTGGTCTGACAGGGACCTACGAGCAGTACTTC

abundance: NA
v_gene: TRBV10-3
j_gene: TRBJ1-6
d_gene: TRBD1
CDR3aa: CAIRGTGDSPLHF
CDR3nt: TGTGCCATCAGAGGGACAGGGGATTCACCCCTCCACTTT

abundance: NA
v_gene: TRBV30
j_gene: TRBJ2-7
d_gene: TRBD1
CDR3aa: CARDRDSSSYEQYF
CDR3nt: TGTGCCAGAGACCGGGACAGCAGCTCCTACGAGCAGTACTTC

abundance: NA
v_gene: TRBV6-6
j_gene: TRBJ1-2
d_gene: TRBD1
CDR3aa: CASSRTTGTGLNYGYTF
CDR3nt: TGTGCCAGCAGTCGAACAACCGGGACAGGGCTTAACTATGGCTACACCTTC